A selection of T cell receptor beta chains follows, all from one sample in a study of control samples from healthy donors and cancer patients. Clones were sequenced by immunoSEQ multiplex PCR, and TCRdb holds only the in-frame ones, with some missing. Of 200,000 or so clones listed, roughly 94% are singletons. The sample consisted of blood. The receptors come from a man in his fifties in good health. CDR3s include the opening cysteine and the closing phenylalanine or tryptophan. A D gene is named only where the DNA matches it firmly. Clone sizes are given selectively: once, few, many, or a class where the clone is expanded.

d_call	j_call	clone_size	v_call	cdr3_aa	cdr3_nt
NA	TRBJ2-2	NA	TRBV27	CASKEGLINTGELFF	TGTGCCAGCAAGGAAGGACTTATTAACACCGGGGAGCTGTTTTTT
TRBD2	TRBJ2-2	NA	TRBV11-2	CASSLDRVGGRNGELFF	TGTGCCAGCAGCTTAGATCGTGTCGGGGGGAGGAACGGGGAGCTGTTTTTT
TRBD2	TRBJ2-7	NA	TRBV4-1	CASSQWPRGGATYEQYF	TGCGCCAGCAGCCAATGGCCTCGCGGGGGGGCGACCTACGAGCAGTACTTC
NA	TRBJ1-1	NA	TRBV6-5	CASSSSFTREAFF	TGTGCCAGCAGTTCCTCATTCACCCGTGAAGCTTTCTTT
NA	TRBJ1-5	NA	TRBV2	CASSELGHNSNQPQHF	TGTGCCAGCAGTGAATTAGGGCATAATAGCAATCAGCCCCAGCATTTT
NA	TRBJ2-5	once	TRBV3-1/TRBV3-2	CASSHRALQSTQYF	TGTGCCAGCAGCCACCGAGCACTCCAATCGACCCAGTACTTC
NA	TRBJ1-1	NA	TRBV6-4	CASSQESNTEAFF	TGTGCCAGCAGCCAAGAGTCAAACACTGAAGCTTTCTTT
NA	TRBJ1-4	once	TRBV7-2	CASSHLLGEGEKLFF	TGTGCCAGCAGCCACCTACTTGGGGAGGGCGAAAAACTGTTTTTT
NA	TRBJ1-5	NA	TRBV28	CASSWAGNQPQHF	TGTGCCAGCAGTTGGGCTGGGAATCAGCCCCAGCATTTT
TRBD2	TRBJ2-7	NA	TRBV28	CASSLVGGTYEQYF	TGTGCCAGCAGTTTAGTCGGGGGGACCTACGAGCAGTACTTC
TRBD2	TRBJ2-5	NA	TRBV7-7	CASSPQGGRQETQYF	TGTGCCAGCAGCCCTCAGGGAGGGAGGCAAGAGACCCAGTACTTC
NA	TRBJ1-1	NA	TRBV5-1	CASSPRAGMNTEAFF	TGCGCCAGCAGCCCGAGGGCTGGGATGAACACTGAAGCTTTCTTT
NA	TRBJ2-5	NA	TRBV4-3	CASSQGHSVGTQYF	TGCGCCAGCAGCCAAGGCCACTCTGTTGGGACCCAGTACTTC
NA	TRBJ1-6	NA	TRBV9	CASSVVASQNSPLHF	TGTGCCAGCAGCGTAGTGGCCTCTCAGAATTCACCCCTCCACTTT
NA	TRBJ1-4	NA	TRBV5-6	CASCAGMDNEKLFF	TGTGCCAGCTGCGCAGGCATGGATAATGAAAAACTGTTTTTT
TRBD1	TRBJ1-5	NA	TRBV19	CASSVDRASNQPQHF	TGTGCCAGTAGCGTCGACAGGGCAAGCAATCAGCCCCAGCATTTT
NA	TRBJ1-1	NA	TRBV7-8	CASSLVATGTTEAFF	TGTGCCAGCAGCTTAGTAGCGACTGGAACCACTGAAGCTTTCTTT
NA	TRBJ2-1	NA	TRBV11-2	CASSLIHLNEQFF	TGTGCCAGCAGCTTAATACACCTTAATGAGCAGTTCTTC
NA	TRBJ1-2	NA	TRBV18	CASSPPLQQNGYTF	TGTGCCAGCTCACCACCGCTACAGCAGAATGGCTACACCTTC
NA	TRBJ2-2	NA	TRBV27	CASGYTGELFF	TGTGCCAGCGGGTACACCGGGGAGCTGTTTTTT
NA	TRBJ1-1	NA	TRBV4-1	CASSQVVPRGGAFF	TGCGCCAGCAGCCAAGTGGTTCCTCGTGGAGGGGCTTTCTTT
NA	TRBJ2-7	once	TRBV18	CASSPPGTGEQYF	TGTGCCAGCTCACCCCCAGGGACGGGGGAGCAGTACTTC
NA	TRBJ1-2	NA	TRBV9	CASSVERPPYGYTF	TGTGCCAGCAGCGTAGAAAGACCTCCCTATGGCTACACCTTC
TRBD1	TRBJ1-4	once	TRBV5-5	CASSWGQPNEKLFF	TGTGCCAGCAGCTGGGGACAGCCTAATGAAAAACTGTTTTTT
NA	TRBJ1-5	NA	TRBV5-6	CASSLGEGQPQHF	TGTGCCAGCAGCTTGGGTGAAGGGCAGCCCCAGCATTTT
NA	TRBJ1-1	NA	TRBV18	CASSQGRDTEAFF	TGTGCCAGCTCACAGGGGAGGGACACTGAAGCTTTCTTT
TRBD1	TRBJ2-7	NA	TRBV9	CASSVGQGAYEQYF	TGTGCCAGCAGCGTAGGACAGGGAGCCTACGAGCAGTACTTC
TRBD1	TRBJ1-2	NA	TRBV7-9	CASSFESGQFLGHGYTF	TGTGCCAGCAGCTTTGAATCGGGACAGTTCCTTGGTCATGGCTACACCTTC
NA	TRBJ1-5	NA	TRBV3-1/TRBV3-2	CASGGSQGSNQPQHF	TGTGCCAGCGGAGGGAGCCAGGGGAGCAATCAGCCCCAGCATTTT
TRBD1	TRBJ1-5	NA	TRBV6-6	CASSPGGVQPQHF	TGTGCCAGCAGTCCAGGGGGCGTTCAGCCCCAGCATTTT
NA	TRBJ2-1	NA	TRBV10-1	CASSEGGPWDEQFF	TGCGCCAGCAGTGAGGGGGGGCCTTGGGATGAGCAGTTCTTC
TRBD1	TRBJ1-5	once	TRBV15	CATSARGQRHQPQHF	TGTGCCACCAGCGCCAGGGGGCAACGACATCAGCCCCAGCATTTT
NA	TRBJ1-1	NA	TRBV29-1	CSVRQGYGAEAFF	TGCAGCGTCCGGCAGGGGTATGGGGCTGAAGCTTTCTTT
NA	TRBJ2-5	NA	TRBV5-1	CASSITQETQYF	TGCGCCAGCAGCATAACCCAAGAGACCCAGTACTTC
TRBD1	TRBJ2-2	once	TRBV28	CASRITGANTGELFF	TGTGCCAGCAGAATTACAGGGGCGAACACCGGGGAGCTGTTTTTT
NA	TRBJ1-6	NA	TRBV6-5	CASSYSRGAQGSPLHF	TGTGCCAGCAGTTACTCGAGGGGGGCGCAGGGATCACCCCTCCACTTT
NA	TRBJ1-5	NA	TRBV4-2	CASSQVGNQPQHF	TGTGCCAGCAGCCAAGTCGGAAATCAGCCCCAGCATTTT
NA	TRBJ2-1	NA	TRBV20-1	CSASGQLYNEQFF	TGCAGTGCTAGTGGGCAGCTCTACAATGAGCAGTTCTTC
NA	TRBJ1-1	NA	TRBV12-3/TRBV12-4	CASNSRATEAFF	TGTGCCAGCAATTCCAGGGCCACTGAAGCTTTCTTT
NA	TRBJ1-6	NA	TRBV5-1	CASSLVAGGTSPLHF	TGCGCCAGCAGCTTGGTCGCGGGTGGCACTTCACCCCTCCACTTT
TRBD2	TRBJ2-7	NA	TRBV4-2	CASSTLGGGEQYF	TGTGCCAGCAGCACCCTCGGGGGGGGCGAGCAGTACTTC
NA	TRBJ2-5	NA	TRBV7-9	CASSFGTVETQYF	TGTGCCAGCAGCTTCGGGACTGTGGAGACCCAGTACTTC
TRBD1	TRBJ2-6	NA	TRBV4-3	CASSQDWDRVTGANVLTF	TGCGCCAGCAGCCAAGATTGGGACAGGGTTACTGGGGCCAACGTCCTGACTTTC
TRBD2	TRBJ2-1	NA	TRBV15	CATSNAGGNNEQFF	TGTGCCACCAGCAATGCCGGGGGGAACAATGAGCAGTTCTTC
NA	TRBJ1-1	NA	TRBV5-6	CASSLIMGPKGTEAFF	TGTGCCAGCAGCCTCATTATGGGGCCCAAGGGCACTGAAGCTTTCTTT
NA	TRBJ1-3	NA	TRBV27	CASSSPGGGGNTIYF	TGTGCCAGCAGTTCTCCGGGGGGCGGTGGAAACACCATATATTTT
NA	TRBJ2-3	NA	TRBV5-5	CASSFAADTQYF	TGTGCCAGCAGCTTTGCGGCAGATACGCAGTATTTT
TRBD2	TRBJ2-3	once	TRBV7-9	CASSPSAAGGGTQYF	TGTGCCAGCAGCCCCAGCGCGGCGGGGGGAGGTACGCAGTATTTT
NA	TRBJ1-1	NA	TRBV20-1	CSASREPEAFF	TGCAGTGCTAGTAGGGAACCTGAAGCTTTCTTT
TRBD2	TRBJ2-1	NA	TRBV7-2	CASSLARSSGGAGSYNEQFF	TGTGCCAGCAGCTTAGCGCGGTCTAGCGGGGGGGCCGGATCCTACAATGAGCAGTTCTTC
NA	TRBJ1-5	NA	TRBV2	CASSRGGDAQPQHF	TGTGCCAGCAGTCGGGGGGGGGATGCTCAGCCCCAGCATTTT
NA	TRBJ1-1	NA	TRBV29-1	CSLRQNTEAFF	TGCAGCTTAAGACAGAACACTGAAGCTTTCTTT
TRBD1	TRBJ1-4	NA	TRBV9	CASSRQGSTNEKLFF	TGTGCCAGCAGCAGACAGGGCTCAACTAATGAAAAACTGTTTTTT